The clone carrying this TCR beta chain showed up just once. Treatment described: randomized to nivolumab then ipilimumab (arm A) or the reverse (arm B). From thawed PBMCs, live CD3+CD8+ cells negative for CD19 and CD56 were sorted. This specimen belongs to a study of sequential checkpoint blockade in melanoma. About the study: Arm A got nivolumab then ipilimumab; arm B the reverse, 1:1. After both sequences, patients received maintenance nivolumab.

Sequencing used immunoSEQ multiplex PCR; TCRdb keeps in-frame clones, though not all of them. Among 9,500 to 15,000 clones, 70% to 85% were seen once, and the ten largest hold 6% to 8.5%. The CDR3 has 15 amino acids. Trimming at V came to 3 bases and at J to 1 base, leaving 2 bases not matched to a gene. Germline loops: CDR1 SGHRS, CDR2 YFSETQ. The receptor's source is a human donor with melanoma. This chain uses TRBV5-1 with TRBJ1-5; TRBD1 aligns across 9 bases. The material sequenced was CD8+ T cells sorted from blood (inferred from file names), taken from a patient given nivolumab and ipilimumab in sequence. CDR3 DNA sequence: TGCGCCAGCAGCTCACAGGGGGCGAGCAATCAGCCCCAGCATTTT. Amino acids: CASSSQGASNQPQHF. The whole variable domain, filled in from reference TRBV5-1 and TRBJ1-5, reads KAGVTQTPRYLIKTRGQQVTLSCSPISGHRSVSWYQQTPGQGLQFLFEYFSETQRNKGNFPGRFSGRQFSNSRSEMNVSTLELGDSALYLCASSSQGASNQPQHFGDGTRLSIL.